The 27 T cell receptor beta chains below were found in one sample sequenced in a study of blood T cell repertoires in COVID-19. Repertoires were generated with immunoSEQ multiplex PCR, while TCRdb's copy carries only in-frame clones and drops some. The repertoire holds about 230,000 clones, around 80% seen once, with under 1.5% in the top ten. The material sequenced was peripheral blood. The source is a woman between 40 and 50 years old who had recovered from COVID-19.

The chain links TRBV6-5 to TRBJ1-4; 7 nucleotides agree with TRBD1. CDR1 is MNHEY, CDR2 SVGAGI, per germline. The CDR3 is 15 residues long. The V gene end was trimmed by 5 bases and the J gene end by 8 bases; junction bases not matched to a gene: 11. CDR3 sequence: CASSKTSGGGEKLFF. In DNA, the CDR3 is TGTGCCAGCAGTAAGACGTCAGGGGGAGGAGAAAAACTGTTTTTT.

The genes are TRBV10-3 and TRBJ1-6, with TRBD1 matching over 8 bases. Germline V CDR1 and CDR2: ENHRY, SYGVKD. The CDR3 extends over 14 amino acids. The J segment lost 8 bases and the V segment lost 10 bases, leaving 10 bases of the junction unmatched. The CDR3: CATTRGQVDSPLHF. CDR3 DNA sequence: TGTGCCACAACCAGGGGACAGGTCGATTCACCCCTCCACTTT.

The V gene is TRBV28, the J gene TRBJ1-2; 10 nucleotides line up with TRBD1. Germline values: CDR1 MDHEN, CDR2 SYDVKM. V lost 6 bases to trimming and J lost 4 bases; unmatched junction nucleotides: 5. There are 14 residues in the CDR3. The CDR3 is CASRGTGVSYGYTF. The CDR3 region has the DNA TGTGCCAGCAGAGGGACAGGGGTGAGCTATGGCTACACCTTC.

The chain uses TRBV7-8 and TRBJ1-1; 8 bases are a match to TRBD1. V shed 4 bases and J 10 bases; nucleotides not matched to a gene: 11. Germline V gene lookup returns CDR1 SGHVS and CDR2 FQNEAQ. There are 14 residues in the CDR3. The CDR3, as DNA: TGTGCCAGCAGCTCGCAGGGGGCGCGGATTCTAGCTTTCTTT. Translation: CASSSQGARILAFF. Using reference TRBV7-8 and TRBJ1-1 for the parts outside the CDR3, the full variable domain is GAGVSQSPRYKVAKRGQDVALRCDPISGHVSLFWYQQALGQGPEFLTYFQNEAQLDKSGLPSDRFFAERPEGSVSTLKIQRTQQEDSAVYLCASSSQGARILAFFGQGTRLTVV.

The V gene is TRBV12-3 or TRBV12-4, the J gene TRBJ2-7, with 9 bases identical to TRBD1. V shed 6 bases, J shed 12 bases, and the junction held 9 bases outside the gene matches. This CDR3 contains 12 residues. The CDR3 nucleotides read TGTGCCAGCAGAACGGGACAGGGCTTGTTGTACTTC. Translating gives CASRTGQGLLYF.

The CDR3 nucleotides read TGTGCCAGCAGCAAAGGGACAGCCGATGAGCAGTTCTTC. Its translation is CASSKGTADEQFF. The chain combines TRBV12-3 or TRBV12-4 with TRBJ2-1; 7 bases are shared with TRBD1. The J segment lost 8 bases and the V segment lost 6 bases, leaving 7 bases of the junction unmatched. There are 13 residues in the CDR3.

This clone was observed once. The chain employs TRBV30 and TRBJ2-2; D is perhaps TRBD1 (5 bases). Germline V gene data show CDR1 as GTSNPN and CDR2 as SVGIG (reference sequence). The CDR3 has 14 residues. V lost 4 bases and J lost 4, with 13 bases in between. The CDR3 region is CAWIPDTFTGELFF. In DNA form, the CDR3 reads TGTGCCTGGATTCCGGACACGTTCACCGGGGAGCTGTTTTTT.

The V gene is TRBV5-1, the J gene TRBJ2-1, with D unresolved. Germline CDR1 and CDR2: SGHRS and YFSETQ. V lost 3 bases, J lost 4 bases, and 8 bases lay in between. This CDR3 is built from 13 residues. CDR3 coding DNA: TGCGCCAGCAGCTCAGACACGTACAATGAGCAGTTCTTC. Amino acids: CASSSDTYNEQFF.

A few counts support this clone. The CDR3 DNA sequence: TGTGCCAGCAGCTTAGGTCCTCAGGCTGGGAACACTGAAGCTTTCTTT. Protein: CASSLGPQAGNTEAFF. This chain uses TRBV11-3 with TRBJ1-1, with unresolved D. V lost 1 base to trimming and J lost 1 base, with 13 bases between them. This CDR3 spans 16 amino acids. Germline V gives CDR1 SGHNT, CDR2 YENEEA.

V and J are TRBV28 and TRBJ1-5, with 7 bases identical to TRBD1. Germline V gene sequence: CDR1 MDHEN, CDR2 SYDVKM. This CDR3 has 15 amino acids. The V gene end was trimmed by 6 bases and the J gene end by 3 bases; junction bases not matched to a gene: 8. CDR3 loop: CASRSGTAPNQPQHF. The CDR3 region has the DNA TGTGCCAGCAGATCCGGGACAGCCCCCAATCAGCCCCAGCATTTT.

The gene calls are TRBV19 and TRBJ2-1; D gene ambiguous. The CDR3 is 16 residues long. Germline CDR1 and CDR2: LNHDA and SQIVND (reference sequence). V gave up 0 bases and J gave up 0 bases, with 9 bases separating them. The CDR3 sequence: CASSIDPRYSYNEQFF. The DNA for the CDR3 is TGTGCCAGTAGTATAGATCCTCGGTACTCCTACAATGAGCAGTTCTTC.

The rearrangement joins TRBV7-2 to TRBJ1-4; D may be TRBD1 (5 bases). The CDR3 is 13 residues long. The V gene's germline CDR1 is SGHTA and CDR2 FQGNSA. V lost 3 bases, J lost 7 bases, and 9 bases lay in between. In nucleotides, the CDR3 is TGTGCCAGCAGCTTTTTGGGGGGTGAAAAACTGTTTTTT. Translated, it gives CASSFLGGEKLFF.

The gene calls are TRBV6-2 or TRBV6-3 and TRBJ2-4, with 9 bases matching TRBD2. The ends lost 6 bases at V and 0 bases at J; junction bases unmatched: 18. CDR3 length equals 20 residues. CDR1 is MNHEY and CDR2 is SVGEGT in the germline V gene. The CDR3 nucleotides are TGTGCCAGCAGCCCCCCCCTAGCGGGGATAACTCTTCTAGCCAAAAACATTCAGTACTTC. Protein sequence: CASSPPLAGITLLAKNIQYF.

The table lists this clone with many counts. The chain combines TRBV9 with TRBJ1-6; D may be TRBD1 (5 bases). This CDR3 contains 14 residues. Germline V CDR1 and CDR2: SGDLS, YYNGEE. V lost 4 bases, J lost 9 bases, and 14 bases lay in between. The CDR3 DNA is TGTGCCAGCAGCCCGACACTTCAGGGTTCACCCCTCCACTTT. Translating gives CASSPTLQGSPLHF.

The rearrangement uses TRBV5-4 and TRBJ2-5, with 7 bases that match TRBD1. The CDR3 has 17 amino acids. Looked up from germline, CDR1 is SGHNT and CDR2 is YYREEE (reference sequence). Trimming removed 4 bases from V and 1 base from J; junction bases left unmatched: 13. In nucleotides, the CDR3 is TGTGCCAGCAGCCTACCTCTTGGGGGACAGTCCCAAGAGACCCAGTACTTC. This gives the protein CASSLPLGGQSQETQYF. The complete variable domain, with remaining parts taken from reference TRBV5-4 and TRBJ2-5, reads ETGVTQSPTHLIKTRGQQVTLRCSSQSGHNTVSWYQQALGQGPQFIFQYYREEENGRGNFPPRFSGLQFPNYSSELNVNALELDDSALYLCASSLPLGGQSQETQYFGPGTRLLVL.

The CDR3 DNA sequence: TGTGCCAGCACCTTCCGGGACAGGGGGAATGGCTACACCTTC. Amino acid sequence: CASTFRDRGNGYTF. This chain uses TRBV6-5 with TRBJ1-2; TRBD1 agrees at 11 bases. Germline CDR1 is MNHEY and CDR2 is SVGAGI. The junction had 7 bases not matched to a gene; V was cut back by 7 bases and J by 6 bases. This CDR3 contains 14 residues.

CDR3 loop: CASSVAGETYNEQFF. CDR3 coding DNA: TGTGCCAGCAGCGTAGCGGGGGAGACCTACAATGAGCAGTTCTTC. This chain uses TRBV9 with TRBJ2-1; D may be TRBD2 (6 bases). The germline V gene encodes CDR1 SGDLS and CDR2 YYNGEE. V lost 0 bases and J 2 bases, leaving 9 bases between the germline ends. The CDR3 has 15 amino acids.

The CDR3 region has the DNA TGTGCCAGCAGCGTAGGACAGGGGGCAGGCAATGAGCAGTTCTTC. This codes for CASSVGQGAGNEQFF. The chain carries TRBV9 and TRBJ2-1; 10 bases are a match to TRBD1. Germline-derived CDR1 and CDR2 are SGDLS and YYNGEE. The V segment lost 0 bases and the J segment 6 bases; nucleotides outside the gene matches: 3. The CDR3 consists of 15 residues.

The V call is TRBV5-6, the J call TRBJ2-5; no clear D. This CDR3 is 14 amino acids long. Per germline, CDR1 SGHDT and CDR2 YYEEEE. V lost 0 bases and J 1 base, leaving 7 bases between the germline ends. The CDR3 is CASSLVTTQETQYF. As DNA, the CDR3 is TGTGCCAGCAGCTTGGTAACTACCCAAGAGACCCAGTACTTC.

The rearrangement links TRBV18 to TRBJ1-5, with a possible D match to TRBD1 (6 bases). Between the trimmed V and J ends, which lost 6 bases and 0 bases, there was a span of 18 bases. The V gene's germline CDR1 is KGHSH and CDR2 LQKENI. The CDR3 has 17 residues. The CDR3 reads CASSPPLRGYSNQPQHF. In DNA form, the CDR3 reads TGTGCCAGCTCTCCGCCTCTCAGGGGATATAGCAATCAGCCCCAGCATTTT.

The CDR3 DNA is TGTGCCATCAGTGCATCACGGGGAATGAACACTGAAGCTTTCTTT. It encodes CAISASRGMNTEAFF. The chain carries TRBV10-3 and TRBJ1-1; D not resolved. Germline-derived CDR1 and CDR2 are ENHRY and SYGVKD. V lost 4 bases, J lost 0 bases, and 12 bases lay in between. CDR3 length equals 15 residues.

CDR3 residues: CATTADTVNTEAFF. The CDR3 DNA sequence: TGTGCCACCACGGCGGACACCGTGAACACTGAAGCTTTCTTT. The J gene is TRBJ1-1, the V gene TRBV7-9, with a weak D call TRBD1 (5 bases). Deletions cut 10 bases from V and 0 bases from J, with 15 bases between. Looked up from germline, CDR1 is SEHNR and CDR2 is FQNEAQ (reference sequence). CDR3 length equals 14 residues. The whole variable domain, remainder taken from reference TRBV7-9 and TRBJ1-1, is DTGVSQNPRHKITKRGQNVTFRCDPISEHNRLYWYRQTLGQGPEFLTYFQNEAQLEKSRLLSDRFSAERPKGSFSTLEIQRTEQGDSAMYLCATTADTVNTEAFFGQGTRLTVV.

CDR3 amino acids: CASSKKSRSGNQPQHF. The CDR3 nucleotides read TGTGCCAGCAGCAAAAAAAGCAGGTCGGGCAATCAGCCCCAGCATTTT. The chain couples TRBV21-1 to TRBJ1-5; whether TRBD1, the table's D call, matches the DNA was not checked. TRBV21-1 is assigned pseudogene status. The length of the CDR3 is 16 residues.

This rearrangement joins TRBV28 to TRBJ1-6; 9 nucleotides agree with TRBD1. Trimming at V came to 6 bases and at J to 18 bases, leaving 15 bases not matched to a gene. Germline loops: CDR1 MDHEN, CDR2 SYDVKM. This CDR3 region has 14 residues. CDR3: CASSSDPGQGGPHF. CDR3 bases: TGTGCCAGCAGCTCTGACCCGGGACAGGGAGGCCCCCACTTT.

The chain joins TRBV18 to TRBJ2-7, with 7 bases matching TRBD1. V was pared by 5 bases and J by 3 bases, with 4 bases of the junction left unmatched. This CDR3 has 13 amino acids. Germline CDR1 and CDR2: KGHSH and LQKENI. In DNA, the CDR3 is TGTGCCAGCTCAATTCGACAGGGCTACGAGCAGTACTTC. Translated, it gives CASSIRQGYEQYF.

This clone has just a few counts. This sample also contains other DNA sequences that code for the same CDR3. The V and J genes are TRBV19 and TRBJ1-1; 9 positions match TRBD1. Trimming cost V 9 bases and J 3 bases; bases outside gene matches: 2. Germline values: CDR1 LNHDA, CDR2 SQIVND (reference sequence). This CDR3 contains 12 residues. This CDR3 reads CASRDRDTEAFF. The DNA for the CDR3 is TGTGCCAGCAGGGACAGGGACACTGAAGCTTTCTTT.

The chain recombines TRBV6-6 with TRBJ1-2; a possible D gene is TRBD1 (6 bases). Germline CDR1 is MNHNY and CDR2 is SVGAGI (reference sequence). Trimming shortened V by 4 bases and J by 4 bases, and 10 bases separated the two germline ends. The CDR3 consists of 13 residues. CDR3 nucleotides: TGTGCCAGCAGTTCCAGACAGGCCTATGGCTACACCTTC. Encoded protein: CASSSRQAYGYTF.